The 9 T cell receptor beta chains below all came from one sample that was sequenced in a study of blood T cell repertoires in COVID-19. Measured with immunoSEQ multiplex PCR; TCRdb has only the in-frame clones, and not every one. The sample lists about 230,000 clones; roughly 84% were seen once. The sequenced material came from peripheral blood. The receptors originated from a middle-aged man who had recovered from COVID-19.

The chain joins TRBV10-3 to TRBJ1-2; D gene ambiguous. CDR3 length: 14 amino acids. CDR1 ENHRY and CDR2 SYGVKD come from the germline V gene. V lost 0 bases, J lost 5 bases, and 10 bases lay in between. DNA of the CDR3: TGTGCCATCAGTGAGTCTACAGAGCCTTATGGCTACACCTTC. This gives the protein CAISESTEPYGYTF.

The chain employs TRBV11-2 and TRBJ2-1; 9 nucleotides align to TRBD2. Germline assignment: CDR1 SGHAT and CDR2 FQNNGV. Unmatched junction bases numbered 7, after V lost 6 bases and J lost 7 bases. The CDR3 runs 14 residues. In DNA form, the CDR3 reads TGTGCCAGCAGGGGCGGGAGGGCCAATAATGAGCAGTTCTTC. Translating gives CASRGGRANNEQFF.

This rearrangement joins TRBV2 to TRBJ2-7; TRBD2 might be the D (5 bases). The V gene's germline CDR1 is SNHLY and CDR2 FYNNEI. Trimming stripped 5 bases from V and 3 bases from J, with 11 bases between. This CDR3 region has 13 residues. The CDR3 coding sequence is TGTGCCAGCAGTCCCGGGAAAGGCTACGAGCAGTACTTC. Its protein product is CASSPGKGYEQYF.

The DNA of the CDR3 is TGTGCCAGCACCAAAGGACAGGTCTATCAGCCCCAGCATTTT. The encoded protein is CASTKGQVYQPQHF. The chain couples TRBV28 to TRBJ1-5, with TRBD1 identical over 7 bases. The CDR3 totals 14 residues. The germline gives CDR1 MDHEN, CDR2 SYDVKM. The junction had 8 bases not matched to a gene; V was cut back by 7 bases and J by 5 bases.

The CDR3 region is CASSSSGYSNQPQHF. The CDR3 DNA follows: TGTGCCAGTAGTAGCTCAGGTTATAGCAATCAGCCCCAGCATTTT. The chain employs TRBV19 and TRBJ1-5; D is unresolved. The germline CDR1 and CDR2 sequences are LNHDA and SQIVND (reference sequence). Trimming took off 4 bases at V and 0 bases at J, with 10 bases between the two ends. The CDR3 is 15 amino acids. Complete variable domain (other parts from reference TRBV19 and TRBJ1-5): DGGITQSPKYLFRKEGQNVTLSCEQNLNHDAMYWYRQDPGQGLRLIYYSQIVNDFQKGDIAEGYSVSREKKESFPLTVTSAQKNPTAFYLCASSSSGYSNQPQHFGDGTRLSIL.

The rearrangement links TRBV5-5 to TRBJ2-4; weak D call: TRBD2 (9 bases). The length of the CDR3 is 16 residues. V lost 5 bases and J 7 bases, leaving 22 bases between the germline ends. CDR1 is SGHKS and CDR2 is YYEKEE in the germline V gene (reference sequence). Here the CDR3 reads CASSGETGAGGNIQYF. The CDR3 nucleotides read TGTGCCAGCAGTGGTGAGACAGGGGCGGGGGGGAACATTCAGTACTTC.

The chain joins TRBV4-1 to TRBJ2-5; the match to TRBD2 covers 7 bases. CDR1 MGHRA and CDR2 YSYEKL come from the germline V gene. The CDR3 consists of 14 residues. V was pared by 2 bases and J by 9 bases, with 9 bases of the junction left unmatched. CDR3 sequence (DNA): TGCGCCAGCAGCCAAAATGGGGTACGGGGGGCCCAGTACTTC. Its translation is CASSQNGVRGAQYF.

The gene calls are TRBV12-5 and TRBJ2-2; 9 bases fit TRBD1. V was pared by 3 bases and J by 6 bases, with 14 bases of the junction left unmatched. CDR1 and CDR2 (germline): LGHNT, FRNRAP. This CDR3 region has 18 residues. CDR3 protein: CASGLVTGTGMFPGELFF. CDR3 DNA sequence: TGTGCTAGTGGTTTAGTGACCGGGACAGGGATGTTCCCCGGGGAGCTGTTTTTT.

Note on this clone: The sample carries other DNA sequences with the same CDR3. The chain links TRBV18 to TRBJ1-1; TRBD1 is a possible D gene (6 bases). The germline V gene has CDR1 KGHSH and CDR2 LQKENI. The CDR3 contains 14 residues. Deletions cut 1 base from V and 5 bases from J, with 11 bases between. CDR3 sequence reads: CASSPRQGRTEAFF. CDR3 bases: TGTGCCAGCTCACCACGTCAGGGGAGAACTGAAGCTTTCTTT.